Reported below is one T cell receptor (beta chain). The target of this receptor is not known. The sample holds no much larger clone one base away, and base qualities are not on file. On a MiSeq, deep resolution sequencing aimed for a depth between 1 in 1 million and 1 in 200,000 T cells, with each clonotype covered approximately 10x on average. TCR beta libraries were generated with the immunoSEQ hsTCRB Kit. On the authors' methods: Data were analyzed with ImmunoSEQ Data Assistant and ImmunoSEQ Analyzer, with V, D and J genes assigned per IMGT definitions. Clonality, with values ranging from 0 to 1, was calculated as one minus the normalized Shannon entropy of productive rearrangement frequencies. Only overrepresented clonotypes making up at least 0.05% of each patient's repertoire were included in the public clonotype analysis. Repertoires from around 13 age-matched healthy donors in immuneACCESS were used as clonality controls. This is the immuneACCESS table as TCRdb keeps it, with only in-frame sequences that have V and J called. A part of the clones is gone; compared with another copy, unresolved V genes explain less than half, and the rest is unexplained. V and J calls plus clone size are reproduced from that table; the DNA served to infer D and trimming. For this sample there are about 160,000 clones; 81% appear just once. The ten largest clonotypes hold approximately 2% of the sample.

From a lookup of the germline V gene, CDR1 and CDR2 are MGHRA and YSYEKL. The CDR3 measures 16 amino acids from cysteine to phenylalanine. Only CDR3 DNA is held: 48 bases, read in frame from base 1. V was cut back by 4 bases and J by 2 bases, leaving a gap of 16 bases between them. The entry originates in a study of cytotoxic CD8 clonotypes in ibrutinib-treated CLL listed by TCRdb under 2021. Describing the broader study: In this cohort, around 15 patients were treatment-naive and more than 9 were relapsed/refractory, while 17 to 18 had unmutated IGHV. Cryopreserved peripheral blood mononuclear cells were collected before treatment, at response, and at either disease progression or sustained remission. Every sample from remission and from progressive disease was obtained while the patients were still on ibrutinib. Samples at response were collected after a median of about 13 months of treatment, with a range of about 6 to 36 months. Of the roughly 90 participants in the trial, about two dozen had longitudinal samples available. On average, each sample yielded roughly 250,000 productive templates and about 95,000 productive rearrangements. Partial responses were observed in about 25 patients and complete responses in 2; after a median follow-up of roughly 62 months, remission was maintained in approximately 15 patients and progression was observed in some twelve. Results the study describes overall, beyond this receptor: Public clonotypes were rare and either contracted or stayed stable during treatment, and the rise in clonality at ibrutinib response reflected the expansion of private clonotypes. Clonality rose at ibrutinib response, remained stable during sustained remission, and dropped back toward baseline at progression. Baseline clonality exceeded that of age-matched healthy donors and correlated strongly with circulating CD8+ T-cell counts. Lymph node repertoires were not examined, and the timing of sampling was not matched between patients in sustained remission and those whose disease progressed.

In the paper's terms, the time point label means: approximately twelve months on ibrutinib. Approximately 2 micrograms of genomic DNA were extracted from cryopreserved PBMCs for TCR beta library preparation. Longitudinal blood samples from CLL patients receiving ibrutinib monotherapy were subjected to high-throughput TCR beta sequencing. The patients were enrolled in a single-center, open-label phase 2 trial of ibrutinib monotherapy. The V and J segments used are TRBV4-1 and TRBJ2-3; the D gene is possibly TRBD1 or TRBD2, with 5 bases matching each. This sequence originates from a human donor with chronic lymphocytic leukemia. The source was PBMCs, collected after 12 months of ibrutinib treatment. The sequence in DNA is TGCGCCAGCAGCCTGGGACGGGCAGGGATCACAGATACGCAGTATTTT. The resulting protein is CASSLGRAGITDTQYF.